These 6 T cell receptor beta chains came from one sample sequenced in a study of blood T cell repertoires in COVID-19. Assay: immunoSEQ multiplex PCR; the TCRdb copy retains only in-frame clones and omits some. There are 200,000 to 300,000 clones in the sample; approximately 86% occur only once, and 5.2% lies in the top ten. The sample taken for sequencing was peripheral blood. The receptors were gathered from a woman aged 55-75 years with COVID-19, enrolled during active disease.

The J gene is TRBJ1-5, the V gene TRBV19; 7 bases map to TRBD1. The CDR3 runs 13 residues. J lost 5 bases, V lost 9 bases, and 7 bases had no gene match. Germline assignment: CDR1 LNHDA and CDR2 SQIVND (reference sequence). In DNA, the CDR3 is TGTGCCAGCCGACAGGGACCTTATCAGCCCCAGCATTTT. This codes for CASRQGPYQPQHF.

The chain joins TRBV30 to TRBJ2-3; the match to TRBD2 covers 9 bases. The V segment lost 5 bases and the J segment 2 bases; nucleotides outside the gene matches: 8. Germline CDR1 reads GTSNPN; CDR2 reads SVGIG (reference sequence). The CDR3 loop spans 15 amino acids. The CDR3 protein is CAWQGLAGPTDTQYF. CDR3 sequence (DNA): TGTGCCTGGCAAGGGCTAGCGGGGCCCACAGATACGCAGTATTTT.

The chain is built from TRBV7-2 and TRBJ1-5; the match to TRBD1 covers 8 bases. With V trimmed by 3 bases and J by 7 bases, 8 bases remained unmatched. Germline V gene sequence: CDR1 SGHTA, CDR2 FQGNSA. The CDR3 covers 15 residues. This chain's CDR3 is CASSFRTGKNQPQHF. The CDR3 DNA follows: TGTGCCAGCAGCTTCCGGACAGGGAAAAACCAGCCCCAGCATTTT.

This clone has only one observation. The chain joins TRBV9 to TRBJ2-6, with 7 bases lining up with TRBD2. CDR1 and CDR2 from the germline V gene are SGDLS and YYNGEE. This CDR3 has 16 amino acids. V was clipped by 0 bases and J by 2 bases; unmatched bases: 2. Written as DNA, the CDR3 is TGTGCCAGCAGCGTAGCTGGGGGGGCTGGGGCCAACGTCCTGACTTTC. Protein sequence: CASSVAGGAGANVLTF. Variable domain in full (rest from reference TRBV9 and TRBJ2-6): DSGVTQTPKHLITATGQRVTLRCSPRSGDLSVYWYQQSLDQGLQFLIQYYNGEERAKGNILERFSAQQFPDLHSELNLSSLELGDSALYFCASSVAGGAGANVLTFGAGSRLTVL.

The V gene is TRBV28, the J gene TRBJ1-1; no firm D call. V shed 3 bases and J shed 3 bases, with 17 bases lying between them. CDR1 is MDHEN, CDR2 SYDVKM, per germline. The CDR3 contains 16 residues. For the CDR3, the DNA is TGTGCCAGCAGTTTCCGGGGTCTAGGAGGTGACACTGAAGCTTTCTTT. This encodes CASSFRGLGGDTEAFF.

The gene calls are TRBV2 and TRBJ1-2; the match to TRBD1 covers 11 bases. Trimming removed 3 bases from V and 4 bases from J; junction bases left unmatched: 10. CDR3 size: 17 residues. The germline gives CDR1 SNHLY, CDR2 FYNNEI. The CDR3 bases are TGTGCCAGCAGTGAGTTCCGGGACAGGGGGATTAGCTATGGCTACACCTTC. Its protein is CASSEFRDRGISYGYTF.